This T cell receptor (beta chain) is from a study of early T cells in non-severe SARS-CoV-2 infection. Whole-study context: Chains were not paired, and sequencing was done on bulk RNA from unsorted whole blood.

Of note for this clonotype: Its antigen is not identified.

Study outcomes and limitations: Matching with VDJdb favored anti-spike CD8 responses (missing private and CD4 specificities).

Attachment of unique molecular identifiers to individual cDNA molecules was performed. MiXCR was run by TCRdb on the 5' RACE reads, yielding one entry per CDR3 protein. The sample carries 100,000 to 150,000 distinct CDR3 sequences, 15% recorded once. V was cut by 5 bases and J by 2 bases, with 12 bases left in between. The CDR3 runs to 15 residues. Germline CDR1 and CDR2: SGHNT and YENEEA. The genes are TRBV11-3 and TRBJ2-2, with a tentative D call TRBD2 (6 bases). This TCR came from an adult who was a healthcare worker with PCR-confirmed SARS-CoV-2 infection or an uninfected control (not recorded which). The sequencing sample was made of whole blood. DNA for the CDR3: TGTGCCAGCAGCCACGGGGGATTAAACACCGGGGAGCTGTTTTTT. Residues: CASSHGGLNTGELFF.